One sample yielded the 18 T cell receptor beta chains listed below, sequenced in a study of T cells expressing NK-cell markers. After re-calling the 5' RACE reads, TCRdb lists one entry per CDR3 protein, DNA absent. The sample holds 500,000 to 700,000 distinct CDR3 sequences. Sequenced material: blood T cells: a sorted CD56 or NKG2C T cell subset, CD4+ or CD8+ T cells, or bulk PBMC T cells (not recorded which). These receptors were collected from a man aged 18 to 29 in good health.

This CDR3 reads CASSLRGGQRTTNEKLFF. This chain joins TRBV5-5 and TRBJ1-4; the TRBD1 assignment by TCRdb is unverifiable without DNA. This CDR3 spans 18 amino acids. Per the germline V gene, CDR1 is SGHKS and CDR2 is YYEKEE (reference sequence).

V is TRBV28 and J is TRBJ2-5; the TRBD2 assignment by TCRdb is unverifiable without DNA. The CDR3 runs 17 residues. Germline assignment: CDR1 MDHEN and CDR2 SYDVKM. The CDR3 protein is CASSGLAGLLGAETQYF.

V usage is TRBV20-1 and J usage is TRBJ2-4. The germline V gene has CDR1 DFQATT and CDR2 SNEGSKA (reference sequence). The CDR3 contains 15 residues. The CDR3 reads CSASWQTAAKNIQYF.

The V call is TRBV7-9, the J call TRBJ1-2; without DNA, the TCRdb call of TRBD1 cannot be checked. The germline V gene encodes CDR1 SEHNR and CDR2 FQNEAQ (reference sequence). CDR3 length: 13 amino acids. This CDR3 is CASSLVTEGGYTF. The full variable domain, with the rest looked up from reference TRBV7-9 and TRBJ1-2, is DTGVSQNPRHKITKRGQNVTFRCDPISEHNRLYWYRQTLGQGPEFLTYFQNEAQLEKSRLLSDRFSAERPKGSFSTLEIQRTEQGDSAMYLCASSLVTEGGYTFGSGTRLTVV.

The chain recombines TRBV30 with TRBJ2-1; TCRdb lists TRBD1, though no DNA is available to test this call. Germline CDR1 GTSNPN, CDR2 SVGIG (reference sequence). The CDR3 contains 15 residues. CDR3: CAWTPGTGDYNEQFF.

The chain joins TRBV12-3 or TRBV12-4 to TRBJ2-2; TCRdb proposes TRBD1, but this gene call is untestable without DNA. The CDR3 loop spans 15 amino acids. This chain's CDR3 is CASSLWAGQTGELFF.

The CDR3 loop reads CASSLTSSRGFF. This chain uses TRBV12-3 or TRBV12-4 with TRBJ2-1; the D call of TRBD2 rests on TCRdb alone, since no DNA is present to check it. The CDR3 contains 12 residues.

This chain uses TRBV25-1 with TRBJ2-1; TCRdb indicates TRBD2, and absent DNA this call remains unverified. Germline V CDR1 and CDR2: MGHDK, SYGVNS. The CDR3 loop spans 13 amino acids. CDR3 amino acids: CASLAGGYNEQFF.

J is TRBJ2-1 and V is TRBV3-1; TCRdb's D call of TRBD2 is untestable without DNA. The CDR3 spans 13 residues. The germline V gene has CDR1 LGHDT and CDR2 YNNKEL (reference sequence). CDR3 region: CASSQKASGGQFF.

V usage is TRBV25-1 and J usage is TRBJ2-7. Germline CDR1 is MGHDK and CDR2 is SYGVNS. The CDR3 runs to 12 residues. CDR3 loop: CASSEFGREQYF.

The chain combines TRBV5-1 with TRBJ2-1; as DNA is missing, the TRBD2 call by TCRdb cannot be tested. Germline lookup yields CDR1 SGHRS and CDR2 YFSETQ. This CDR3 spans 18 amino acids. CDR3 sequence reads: CASSLFGPRGVAGNEQFF.

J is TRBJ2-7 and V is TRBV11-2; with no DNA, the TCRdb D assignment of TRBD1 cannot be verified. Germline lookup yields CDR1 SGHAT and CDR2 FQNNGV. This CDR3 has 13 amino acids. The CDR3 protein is CASSLGGPGEQYF.

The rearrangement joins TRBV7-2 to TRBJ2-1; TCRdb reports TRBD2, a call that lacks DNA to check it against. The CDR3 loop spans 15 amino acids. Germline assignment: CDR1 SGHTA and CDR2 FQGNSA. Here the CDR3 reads CASSLLPSRNNEQFF.

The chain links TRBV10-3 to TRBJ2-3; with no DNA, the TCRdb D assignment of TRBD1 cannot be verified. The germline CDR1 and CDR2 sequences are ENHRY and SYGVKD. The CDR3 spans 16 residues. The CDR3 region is CAISEATGTLTDTQYF.

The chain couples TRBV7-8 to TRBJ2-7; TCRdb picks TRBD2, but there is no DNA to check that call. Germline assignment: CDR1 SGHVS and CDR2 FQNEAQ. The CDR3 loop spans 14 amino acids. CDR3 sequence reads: CASSSGRLVYEQYF.

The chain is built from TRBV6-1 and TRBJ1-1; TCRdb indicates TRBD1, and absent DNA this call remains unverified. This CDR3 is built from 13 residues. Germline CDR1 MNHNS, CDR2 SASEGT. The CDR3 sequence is CASSETMPGAAFF.

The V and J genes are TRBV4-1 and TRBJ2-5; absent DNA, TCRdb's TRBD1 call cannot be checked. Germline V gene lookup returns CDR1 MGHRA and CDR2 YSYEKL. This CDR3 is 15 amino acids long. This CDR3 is CASSQTPGVRETQYF.

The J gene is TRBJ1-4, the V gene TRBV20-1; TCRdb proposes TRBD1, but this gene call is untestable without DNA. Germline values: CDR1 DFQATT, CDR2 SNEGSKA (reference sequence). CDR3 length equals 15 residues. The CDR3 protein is CSARGWGQGHEKLFF.